This entry features one T cell receptor beta chain sequence. This clonotype was picked up many times. Its antigen remains unidentified. Per-base qualities were not stored, and no clone one base away is much larger. The data were taken from a study of early T cells in non-severe SARS-CoV-2 infection (dated by TCRdb to 2020 to 2022). Turning to the overall study: Because TCR sequencing was done on bulk RNA from unsorted whole blood, the alpha and beta chains could not be paired. Paper-wide results and their limitations: Matching against VDJdb was skewed toward anti-spike CD8 responses, likely underestimated virus-specific expansions, and missed private and CD4 specificities.

Library preparation employed 5' RACE. These reads were obtained on a NextSeq 500. The TCR library protocol attached unique molecular identifiers to individual cDNA molecules to correct for sequencing error and PCR bias. Both TCR alpha and beta chains were sequenced, and tight co-correlation was observed between alpha and beta sequence abundances in each sample. In the paper's pipeline: V gene, J gene and CDR3 annotation of TCR sequences was performed with Decombinator V4. TCRs were defined as expanded if a significant change between any two time points was detected under a Poisson model with p below 0.0001. TCR abundances were normalised to the total number of TCRs sequenced per sample and were expressed as counts per million. TRAV1-2 paired with TRAJ12, TRAJ20 or TRAJ33 defined MAIT TCRs, while TRAV10 paired with TRAJ18 defined iNKT TCRs. VDJdb, accessed 1 November 2021, was searched for CMV, EBV and SARS-CoV-2 annotated TCRs, with TCRs annotated for multiple antigens excluded. TCRdb applied fastp at Q25 and MiXCR to the public reads, then kept only in-frame beta chains. Entries are consolidated by CDR3 protein sequence, retaining the most common genes and DNA. TCRdb, rather than the study authors, made the V and J calls. The sample profile shows 55,000 to 75,000 distinct CDR3 sequences; over 9% of them were found once. Of the sample, less than 2% falls within the top ten clones.

The V end loses 11 bases and the J end loses 0 bases, and a stretch of 27 bases separates them. The CDR3 contains 18 residues, cysteine and phenylalanine counted. CDR3 DNA is the only sequence kept; it has 54 bases, read in frame from the first base. Per the germline V gene, ENHRY is the CDR1 and SYGVKD is the CDR2. The study was a case-control design nested within a healthcare worker cohort in London, UK, with weekly nasopharyngeal swab PCR tests and blood sampling. Healthcare workers were recruited during the week of the UK lockdown, between 23 and 31 March 2020, and followed weekly for up to roughly 15 weeks.

The TCR originated in an adult who was a healthcare worker with PCR-confirmed SARS-CoV-2 infection or an uninfected control (not recorded which). The sequenced sample was whole blood. The chain couples TRBV10-3 to TRBJ2-3, and perhaps TRBD1 as D gene, on 7 matching bases. For the CDR3, the sequence is CASTSTPGETGSTDTQYF. The DNA reads as follows: TGTGCCTCTACAAGCACCCCGGGGGAGACAGGGAGCACAGATACGCAGTATTTT.